This TCR beta chain was obtained from a study of identical twins (TCRdb year 2016). About the investigation overall: TCR alpha and beta repertoires from monozygotic twins, unrelated adults of various ages and cord blood were deep-sequenced to test whether fetal clonotypes persist. Replicate twin experiments were performed at different times using different library preparation protocols to rule out contamination.

To prepare the library, 5' RACE was applied. This sample was sequenced with an Illumina HiSeq 2000. A universal primer binding site was introduced by template switching, and a unique molecular identifier was present in the final cDNA, enabling accurate counting of TCR cDNA molecules. Specific primers in the conserved constant-segment region were used to synthesize first-strand cDNA for TCR alpha and beta chains. To control for contamination, each cDNA library was double barcoded with a SMART-Mk sample barcode plus Illumina barcodes. TruSeq adapter sequences, together with Illumina sample barcodes, were added in two successive PCR steps. The TCR alpha and beta cDNA libraries were sequenced on the Illumina HiSeq platform using custom primers. Regarding the original processing steps: MiGEC was used to process raw reads and extract unique molecular identifiers, and MiXCR was used to find CDR3 positions. For each individual, recombination models were inferred using an EM algorithm with the repgenHMM and IGoR tools. The analysis of shared clonotypes was done with the tcR package in R, with sharing normalized by the product of cloneset sizes. To study raw recombination free of thymic and clonal selection effects, out-of-frame nonproductive sequences were analyzed. The public reads were quality trimmed at Q25 with fastp and then assembled into clones with MiXCR by TCRdb, keeping productive beta chains. Each entry is one CDR3 protein sequence, shown with its most common DNA and genes. The V and J calls follow TCRdb's processing rather than the paper's. This sample has about 150,000 distinct CDR3 sequences in its table, and 3% to 4% of those were observed once. 8.1% of the sample belongs to the ten largest clones.

Every donor was a healthy Caucasian. Using Miltenyi CD45RO+ enrichment and human naive T-cell isolation kits, memory (CD45RO+) and naive T cells were isolated from PBMC. Counted from cysteine to phenylalanine, this CDR3 has 15 amino acids. The DNA shown is the 45-base CDR3, in frame from base 1. From a lookup of the germline V gene, CDR1 and CDR2 are MNHEY and SVGAGI. Unmatched junction bases come to 5, with V trimmed by 3 bases and J by 4 bases. This clonotype was seen repeatedly, ten times or more. The target of this receptor is not known. One base away there is no much larger clone; base qualities are not given. Broader findings and caveats from the paper: The excess sharing between twins in beta out-of-frame sequences was weaker because fewer shared sequences reduced the signal-to-noise ratio. Compared with coincidental sharing between unrelated individuals, out-of-frame TCR alpha sequences shared between twins showed an excess of sequences with low generation probability. Zero-insertion analyses could be partly confounded by invariant T cells such as MAIT and iNKT, although diverse VJ usage argued against such confounding for most clonotypes. Because the same donors could not be followed over many years, conclusions were based on cross-sectional statistical analysis. Abundant cord blood beta clonotypes carried fewer insertions; young adult naive repertoires showed a weaker similar trend, while memory repertoires showed none. In monozygotic twins, recombination models systematically underestimated out-of-frame TCR alpha sharing, but the models matched the sharing seen between unrelated individuals.

The sample comprised memory T cells sorted from blood. The cell subset or site label on this specimen signifies: CD45RO+ enriched T cells. The chain joins TRBV6-5 to TRBJ2-3; TRBD1 agrees with 9 junctional bases. The TCR sequence derives from a man younger than 35 in good health. At the DNA level, the sequence is TGTGCCAGCAGTTATGTGGGACAGGGAGCAGATACGCAGTATTTT. Its protein reads: CASSYVGQGADTQYF.